These 27 T cell receptor beta chains originate from one sample sequenced in a study of blood T cell repertoires in COVID-19. Clones were read by immunoSEQ multiplex PCR, and TCRdb kept only the in-frame ones, dropping some. The sample contains 60,000 or so clones, around 83% of which appear only once. Input material: peripheral blood. These receptors all stem from a woman aged 80 or over with acute or convalescent COVID-19.

For the CDR3, the DNA is TGTGCCAGCAGTCTCAGGGTGAATGAGCAGTTCTTC. Its protein product is CASSLRVNEQFF. The V gene is TRBV12-3 or TRBV12-4, the J gene TRBJ2-1; a possible D gene is TRBD1 (5 bases). Trimming took 5 bases from V and 7 from J, leaving 9 bases between them. The CDR3 spans 12 residues.

J is TRBJ1-1 and V is TRBV11-2, with TRBD1 as a possible D gene (6 bases). Trimming stripped 1 base from V and 1 base from J, with 10 bases between. This CDR3 spans 15 amino acids. The germline CDR1 and CDR2 sequences are SGHAT and FQNNGV. CDR3 sequence reads: CASSLGTGPNTEAFF. The CDR3 bases are TGTGCCAGCAGCTTAGGAACAGGGCCGAACACTGAAGCTTTCTTT.

The J gene is TRBJ2-7, the V gene TRBV7-6; D not certain. Trimming shortened V by 2 bases and J by 0 bases, and 8 bases separated the two germline ends. The CDR3 consists of 14 residues. CDR1 and CDR2 (germline): SGHVS, FNYEAQ. The CDR3 DNA reads as TGTGCCAGCAGCTTAATGCACTCCTCCTACGAGCAGTACTTC. Translating it yields CASSLMHSSYEQYF.

The chain combines TRBV4-3 with TRBJ2-3; TRBD1 aligns across 8 bases. Germline V gene sequence: CDR1 LGHNA, CDR2 YSLEER. Germline trimming cut 1 base from V and 1 base from J; bases unmatched to any gene: 13. The CDR3 runs 19 residues. The CDR3 region has the DNA TGCGCCAGCAGCCAAGGCTCAGGGGGCCTCATAATCGGCACAGATACGCAGTATTTT. Translating it yields CASSQGSGGLIIGTDTQYF.

The CDR3 loop is CASSHSGLAGNEQFF. As DNA, the CDR3 is TGTGCCAGCAGCCACTCTGGACTAGCGGGGAATGAGCAGTTCTTC. The chain joins TRBV14 to TRBJ2-1; TRBD2 agrees at 12 bases. The length of the CDR3 is 15 residues. V lost 3 bases and J lost 7; bases outside the gene matches: 4. The germline V gene has CDR1 SGHDN and CDR2 FVKESK. The entire variable domain, with the rest obtained from reference TRBV14 and TRBJ2-1, is as follows: EAGVTQFPSHSVIEKGQTVTLRCDPISGHDNLYWYRRVMGKEIKFLLHFVKESKQDESGMPNNRFLAERTGGTYSTLKVQPAELEDSGVYFCASSHSGLAGNEQFFGPGTRLTVL.

J is TRBJ2-7 and V is TRBV6-2 or TRBV6-3; D remains unclear. V dropped 4 bases and J dropped 0 bases, with 13 bases sitting between them. The CDR3 consists of 15 residues. CDR1 and CDR2 (germline): MNHEY, SVGEGT. CDR3 region: CASSSLAGFSYEQYF. The CDR3 DNA reads as TGTGCCAGCAGTTCATTGGCAGGCTTCTCCTACGAGCAGTACTTC.

As concerns this clone: An end of the junction differs from the germline gene, which may be a read error. The same CDR3 also results from other DNA sequences found in this sample. The chain has TRBV3-1 (or the pseudogene TRBV3-2) and TRBJ2-7; tentatively, D is TRBD1 (6 bases). CDR1 LGHDT and CDR2 YNNKEL come from the germline V gene (reference sequence). CDR3 length equals 13 residues. The CDR3 sequence: CASSQAGTSEQYF. DNA of the CDR3: TGTGCCAGCAGCCAAGCAGGGACAAGCGAGCAGTATTTC.

This chain uses TRBV6-2 or TRBV6-3 with TRBJ1-2; a weak D match, TRBD1 (5 bases). The CDR3 spans 15 residues. The germline CDR1 and CDR2 sequences are MNHEY and SVGEGT. V was clipped by 3 bases and J by 5 bases, with 16 bases between them. The CDR3 sequence is CASSYYDRSDYGYTF. DNA for the CDR3: TGTGCCAGCAGTTATTATGACAGAAGTGATTATGGCTACACCTTC.

The sample holds one count of this clone. The rearrangement uses TRBV6-5 and TRBJ2-3; 9 bases are shared with TRBD2. The germline V gene has CDR1 MNHEY and CDR2 SVGAGI. V lost 1 base, J lost 6 bases, and 5 bases stayed unmatched. The CDR3 runs to 15 residues. CDR3 coding DNA: TGTGCCAGCAGTTACTATAGCGGGGGTACCGATACGCAGTATTTT. Its protein product is CASSYYSGGTDTQYF.

This clone has a handful of counts. This chain links TRBV3-1 (or the pseudogene TRBV3-2) with TRBJ2-7, with TRBD1 matching 9 bases. The CDR3 is 11 amino acids. The germline CDR1 and CDR2 sequences are LGHDT and YNNKEL (reference sequence). V lost 8 bases and J lost 7; bases outside the gene matches: 3. The CDR3 sequence is CASVDRGEQYF. CDR3 DNA sequence: TGTGCCAGCGTGGACAGGGGTGAGCAGTACTTC.

The chain couples TRBV28 to TRBJ2-1; D not certain. Deletions cut 9 bases from V and 4 bases from J, with 4 bases between. The CDR3 consists of 10 residues. Germline CDR1 and CDR2: MDHEN and SYDVKM. CDR3 DNA sequence: TGTGCCAGACATTACAATGAGCAGTTCTTC. It yields the protein CARHYNEQFF.

The chain uses TRBV6-5 and TRBJ1-2; TRBD1 matches at 8 bases. CDR1 and CDR2 (germline): MNHEY, SVGAGI. J was trimmed by 2 bases and V by 2 bases; bases with no gene match: 4. The CDR3 totals 15 residues. The CDR3 sequence is CASSYLDRDNYGYTF. CDR3 DNA sequence: TGTGCCAGCAGTTACCTGGACAGGGACAACTATGGCTACACCTTC.

The chain has TRBV10-3 and TRBJ2-7, with unresolved D. V dropped 4 bases and J dropped 1 base, with 2 bases sitting between them. The CDR3 spans 11 residues. CDR1 and CDR2 (germline): ENHRY, SYGVKD. As DNA, the CDR3 is TGTGCCATCAGTGCATCCTACGAGCAGTACTTC. It codes for CAISASYEQYF.

The chain has TRBV9 and TRBJ2-7; 13 bases are a match to TRBD2. The CDR3 totals 16 residues. V lost 2 bases, J lost 4 bases, and 6 bases stayed unmatched. The germline V gene encodes CDR1 SGDLS and CDR2 YYNGEE. The DNA of the CDR3 is TGTGCCAGCAGCGTGGGGGGACTAGCGGGATTATACGAGCAGTACTTC. Translating gives CASSVGGLAGLYEQYF. Together with reference TRBV9 and TRBJ2-7, the CDR3 gives the full variable domain: DSGVTQTPKHLITATGQRVTLRCSPRSGDLSVYWYQQSLDQGLQFLIQYYNGEERAKGNILERFSAQQFPDLHSELNLSSLELGDSALYFCASSVGGLAGLYEQYFGPGTRLTVT.

The chain uses TRBV15 and TRBJ2-5; 7 bases are shared with TRBD1. Germline V gene data show CDR1 as LNHNV and CDR2 as YYDKDF (reference sequence). The CDR3 consists of 14 residues. The trim removed 0 bases at V and 5 bases at J, leaving 3 bases unmatched. The CDR3 DNA is TGTGCCACCAGCAGAGACAGGGGGTACGAGACCCAGTACTTC. This gives the protein CATSRDRGYETQYF. Using reference TRBV15 and TRBJ2-5 for the parts outside the CDR3, the full variable domain is DAMVIQNPRYQVTQFGKPVTLSCSQTLNHNVMYWYQQKSSQAPKLLFHYYDKDFNNEADTPDNFQSRRPNTSFCFLDIRSPGLGDTAMYLCATSRDRGYETQYFGPGTRLLVL.

The V gene is TRBV18, the J gene TRBJ1-6; 7 bases are a match to TRBD1. Losses at the gene ends were 11 bases for V and 7 bases for J; bases not matched to a gene: 8. Germline V lookup: CDR1 KGHSH, CDR2 LQKENI. The CDR3 runs to 13 residues. CDR3 nucleotide sequence: TGTGCCGGTGGACAGGTAGAGAATTCACCCCTCCACTTT. This translates into CAGGQVENSPLHF.

This clone was seen a handful of times. The genes are TRBV19 and TRBJ1-6; D perhaps matches TRBD1 (6 bases). The ends were cut back, 6 bases at V and 4 bases at J, with 10 bases in the middle. The CDR3 has 14 amino acids. Germline V CDR1 and CDR2: LNHDA, SQIVND (reference sequence). CDR3 in amino acids: CASRNREYNSPLHF. The CDR3 coding sequence is TGTGCCAGTAGGAACAGGGAGTATAATTCACCCCTCCACTTT.

This chain joins TRBV5-1 and TRBJ2-1; 8 bases are shared with TRBD2. Trimming at V came to 0 bases and at J to 5 bases, leaving 7 bases not matched to a gene. CDR1 is SGHRS and CDR2 is YFSETQ in the germline V gene. This CDR3 has 16 amino acids. The CDR3 here is CASSLEGGRLDNEQFF. CDR3 DNA: TGCGCCAGCAGCTTGGAGGGCGGGAGGTTGGACAATGAGCAGTTCTTC.

The chain carries TRBV7-3 and TRBJ1-1; 7 bases agree with TRBD1. Per the germline V gene, CDR1 is SGHTA and CDR2 is FQGTGA. With 1 base clipped from V and 8 bases from J, the junction kept 7 bases outside the gene matches. CDR3 size: 14 residues. The CDR3 loop reads CASSLNRGRGEAFF. As DNA, the CDR3 is TGTGCCAGCAGCTTAAACAGGGGTCGAGGGGAAGCTTTCTTT.

The DNA of the CDR3 is TGTGCCAGCAGCCTGAGACAGGGGCCCTACAATGAGCAGTTCTTC. Residues: CASSLRQGPYNEQFF. The V gene is TRBV5-5, the J gene TRBJ2-1; 8 nucleotides match TRBD1. The CDR3 contains 15 residues. CDR1 SGHKS and CDR2 YYEKEE come from the germline V gene (reference sequence). Trimming cost V 4 bases and J 2 bases; bases outside gene matches: 5.

The genes are TRBV5-6 and TRBJ2-5; D is uncertain. The CDR3 sequence is 13 residues long. The V gene's germline CDR1 is SGHDT and CDR2 YYEEEE. V was shortened by 3 bases and J by 7 bases, with 13 bases between the two germline ends. CDR3 nucleotides: TGTGCCAGCAGCTCTCCGTCGGCGGTGACCCAGTACTTC. This sequence encodes CASSSPSAVTQYF.

The chain couples TRBV5-1 to TRBJ2-1, with a weak D call TRBD2 (5 bases). The ends were cut back, 0 bases at V and 10 bases at J, with 11 bases in the middle. From germline, CDR1 is SGHRS and CDR2 YFSETQ. The CDR3 is 13 residues long. The CDR3: CASSLDSSGEQFF. CDR3 nucleotide sequence: TGCGCCAGCAGCTTGGATTCCAGCGGCGAGCAGTTCTTC.

This clone was found once. The chain has TRBV2 and TRBJ2-1; TRBD1 agrees at 7 bases. Germline V gene sequence: CDR1 SNHLY, CDR2 FYNNEI. Germline trimming cut 4 bases from V and 10 bases from J; bases unmatched to any gene: 10. The length of the CDR3 is 14 residues. The CDR3 spells CASSGQGARWEQFF. CDR3 nucleotides: TGTGCCAGCAGTGGACAGGGCGCTCGATGGGAGCAGTTCTTC.

The chain has TRBV20-1 and TRBJ1-1; possibly TRBD1 for D (6 bases). Per germline, CDR1 DFQATT and CDR2 SNEGSKA (reference sequence). The CDR3 extends over 11 amino acids. Trimming stripped 6 bases from V and 3 bases from J, with 8 bases between. CDR3 amino acids: CSADSHTEAFF. CDR3 DNA: TGCAGTGCGGACAGTCACACTGAAGCTTTCTTT.

This chain connects TRBV4-1 to TRBJ1-1; D unresolved. Trimming stripped 1 base from V and 3 bases from J, with 12 bases between. Germline lookup yields CDR1 MGHRA and CDR2 YSYEKL. The CDR3 extends over 15 amino acids. The CDR3 loop is CASSQAVPRDTEAFF. In nucleotides, the CDR3 is TGCGCCAGCAGCCAAGCGGTCCCGAGGGACACTGAAGCTTTCTTT.

The chain carries TRBV4-3 and TRBJ1-4; D gene unclear. This CDR3 has 15 residues. Trimming took off 3 bases at V and 6 bases at J, with 14 bases between the two ends. Germline CDR1 reads LGHNA; CDR2 reads YSLEER. The CDR3 reads CASSQGPQSYEKLFF. In DNA, the CDR3 is TGCGCCAGCAGCCAGGGTCCACAGAGCTATGAAAAACTGTTTTTT.

This chain connects TRBV18 to TRBJ2-5; D is perhaps TRBD1 (5 bases). The germline CDR1 and CDR2 sequences are KGHSH and LQKENI. V gave up 4 bases and J gave up 1 base, with 7 bases separating them. CDR3 length: 13 amino acids. The CDR3 nucleotides are TGTGCCAGCTCACTAGACAGCCAAGAGACCCAGTACTTC. It encodes CASSLDSQETQYF. Variable domain in full (rest from reference TRBV18 and TRBJ2-5): NAGVMQNPRHLVRRRGQEARLRCSPMKGHSHVYWYRQLPEEGLKFMVYLQKENIIDESGMPKERFSAEFPKEGPSILRIQQVVRGDSAAYFCASSLDSQETQYFGPGTRLLVL.